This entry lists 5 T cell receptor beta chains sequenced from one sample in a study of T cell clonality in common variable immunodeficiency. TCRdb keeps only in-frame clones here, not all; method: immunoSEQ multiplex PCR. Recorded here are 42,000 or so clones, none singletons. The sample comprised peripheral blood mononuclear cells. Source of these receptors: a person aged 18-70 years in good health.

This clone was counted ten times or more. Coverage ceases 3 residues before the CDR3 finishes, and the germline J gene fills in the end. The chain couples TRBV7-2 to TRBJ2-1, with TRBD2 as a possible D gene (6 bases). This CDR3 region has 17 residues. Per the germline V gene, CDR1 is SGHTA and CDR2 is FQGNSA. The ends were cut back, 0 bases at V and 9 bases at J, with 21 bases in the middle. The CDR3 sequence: CASSLAVLGLNSFEQFF. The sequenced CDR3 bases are TGTGCCAGCAGCTTAGCAGTTTTAGGACTAAACTCTTTTGAG.

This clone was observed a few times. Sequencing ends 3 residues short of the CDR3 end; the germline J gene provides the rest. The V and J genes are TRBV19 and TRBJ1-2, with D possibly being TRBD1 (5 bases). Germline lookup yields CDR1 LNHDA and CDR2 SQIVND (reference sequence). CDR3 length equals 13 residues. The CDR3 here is CASSIGRVNDYTF. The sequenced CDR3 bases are TGTGCCAGTAGTATCGGCAGGGTTAATGAC.

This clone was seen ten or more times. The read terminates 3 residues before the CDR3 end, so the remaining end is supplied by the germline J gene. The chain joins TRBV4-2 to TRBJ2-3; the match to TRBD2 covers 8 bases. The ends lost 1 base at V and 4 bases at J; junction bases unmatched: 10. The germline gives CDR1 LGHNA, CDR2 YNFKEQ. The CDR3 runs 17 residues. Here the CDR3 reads CASSQVRSGSLADTQYF. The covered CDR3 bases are TGTGCCAGCAGCCAAGTTCGAAGCGGGAGCCTAGCAGATACG.

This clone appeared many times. The CDR3 protein is CASSLSSGRYGEQFF. The sequenced part of the CDR3 DNA is TGTGCCAGCAGCTTATCGAGCGGGAGATACGGTGAG. This chain connects TRBV7-3 to TRBJ2-1; 8 bases are a match to TRBD2. The missing CDR3 end, 3 residues past where the read stops, is filled in from the germline J gene. The germline gives CDR1 SGHTA, CDR2 FQGTGA. The V gene end was trimmed by 2 bases and the J gene end by 9 bases; junction bases not matched to a gene: 9. The length of the CDR3 is 15 residues.

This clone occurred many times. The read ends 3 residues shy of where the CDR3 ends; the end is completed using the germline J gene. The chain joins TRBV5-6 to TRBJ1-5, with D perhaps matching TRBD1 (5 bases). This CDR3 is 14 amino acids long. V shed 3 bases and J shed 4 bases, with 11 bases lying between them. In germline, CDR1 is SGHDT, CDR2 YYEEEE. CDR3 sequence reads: CASSSLGQNQPQHF. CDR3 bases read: TGTGCCAGCAGCTCTTTGGGGCAAAATCAGCCC.